Listed below are T cell receptor beta chains from one sample, sequenced in a study of TIL therapy for anti-PD-1-resistant metastatic lung cancer. Measured with immunoSEQ multiplex PCR; TCRdb has only the in-frame clones, and not every one. The sample consists of 55,000 to 60,000 clones, roughly 80% of them appearing once. The material was blood, obtained at baseline. The source is a person aged 25 to 85 with non-small cell lung cancer. Each CDR3 is given with its conserved first and last residue. D genes are given only for firm matches. Clone size is given for some rows only: seen once, a few or many times, or a class if the clone is expanded.

J gene,V gene,clone size,D gene,CDR3 DNA,CDR3 protein
TRBJ2-5,TRBV7-7,few,TRBD1,TGTGCCAGCAGCCAAAACCCGACAGGGGTAGAGACCCAGTACTTC,CASSQNPTGVETQYF
TRBJ2-1,TRBV27,.,TRBD2,TGTGCCAGCAGTTTGCTAGCGGGGGTTTACAATGAGCAGTTCTTC,CASSLLAGVYNEQFF
TRBJ2-5,TRBV7-2,.,.,TGTGCCAGCAGCTCTGTTTGGTTTCAAGAGACCCAGTACTTC,CASSSVWFQETQYF
TRBJ1-4,TRBV10-1,.,.,TGCGCCAGCGGAGCAACTAATGAAAAACTGTTTTTT,CASGATNEKLFF
TRBJ2-1,TRBV19,few,TRBD2,TGTGCCAGTAGTAGCGGGAGGGCCGATGAGCAGTTCTTC,CASSSGRADEQFF
TRBJ1-2,TRBV29-1,.,.,TGCAGCGTTGTGACTCATCGGGGGAACCGCCCAGTGAACTATGGCTACACCTTC,CSVVTHRGNRPVNYGYTF
TRBJ1-1,TRBV6-5,.,.,TGTGCCAGCAGTTACCGGGCTTCTGAAGCTTTCTTT,CASSYRASEAFF
TRBJ2-7,TRBV18,.,.,TGTGCCAGCTCCCCGACAGTCGGCGGATCCTACGAGCAGTACTTC,CASSPTVGGSYEQYF
TRBJ2-1,TRBV27,.,.,TGTGCCAGCAGTTTAGTCAATGAGCAGTTCTTC,CASSLVNEQFF
TRBJ2-7,TRBV6-6,.,.,TGTGCCAGCAGTTACTCGGGGACATCGGAGTACTTC,CASSYSGTSEYF
TRBJ1-2,TRBV18,.,.,TGTGCCAGCTCACCATTGCAGGGGAGTATTTATGGCTACACCTTC,CASSPLQGSIYGYTF
TRBJ2-1,TRBV4-1,.,TRBD2,TGCGCCAGCAGCCAAGATCCCCTAGCGGGAGGCTACAATGAGCAGTTCTTC,CASSQDPLAGGYNEQFF
TRBJ2-5,TRBV7-9,.,TRBD2,TGTGCCAGCAGCTTGGGACTAGCGGAAGAGACCCAGTACTTC,CASSLGLAEETQYF
TRBJ1-5,TRBV2,.,.,TGTGCCAGCACTCAGAGGGCGGATAGCAATCAGCCCCAGCATTTT,CASTQRADSNQPQHF
TRBJ1-1,TRBV13,.,TRBD1,TGTGCCAGCAGCTTAGTAGGCAGGGGGGTCACTGAAGCTTTCTTT,CASSLVGRGVTEAFF
TRBJ1-2,TRBV19,.,.,TGTGCCAGTAGTATACAAACAAGTACCTATGGCTACACCTTC,CASSIQTSTYGYTF
TRBJ2-1,TRBV2,few,.,TGTGCGGAGGGGCGGTACAATGAGCAGTTCTTC,CAEGRYNEQFF
TRBJ2-2,TRBV11-2,.,TRBD2,TGTGCCAGCAGCTCGATCGGGAGGGCCAGCACCGGGGAGCTGTTTTTT,CASSSIGRASTGELFF
TRBJ2-7,TRBV28,.,TRBD2,TGTGCCAGCAGTTTTCTCGGGGGGAGCTCCTACGAGCAGTACTTC,CASSFLGGSSYEQYF
TRBJ1-2,TRBV19,.,.,TGTGCCAGTAGTGTGATATCCAGGACAAGAACCTTCTATGGCTACACCTTC,CASSVISRTRTFYGYTF
TRBJ1-1,TRBV14,.,.,TGTGCCAGCAGCCAAGATCGGTGGACCATGAACACTGAAGCTTTCTTT,CASSQDRWTMNTEAFF
TRBJ1-2,TRBV6-6,.,.,TGTGCCAGCAGTTACTTCGTTCGTCGTGACTATGGCTACACCTTC,CASSYFVRRDYGYTF
TRBJ2-1,TRBV19,.,TRBD2,TGTGCCAGTAGTCTTGCTAGCGGGATAAATGAGCAGTTCTTC,CASSLASGINEQFF
TRBJ2-7,TRBV2,few,.,TGTGCCAGCAGTGACAGGGGATATACATACGAGCAGTACTTC,CASSDRGYTYEQYF
TRBJ2-5,TRBV7-2,.,TRBD2,TGTGCCAGCAGCTTTAGCGGGGGGCAAGAGACCCAGTACTTC,CASSFSGGQETQYF
TRBJ2-5,TRBV2,.,.,TGTGCCAGCAACCCACGAGTGGGAGAGACCCAGTACTTC,CASNPRVGETQYF
TRBJ2-5,TRBV20-1,.,.,TGCAGGGCTCAGTTTGGAGAGACCCAGTACTTC,CRAQFGETQYF
TRBJ2-3,TRBV4-2,.,.,TGTGCCAGCAGCCAAGGCCAGCCGGGCACAGATACGCAGTATTTT,CASSQGQPGTDTQYF
TRBJ2-7,TRBV7-2,once,.,TGTGCCAGCAGCTTAGGCGGATGGGGGGCCCCCTACGAGCAGTACTTC,CASSLGGWGAPYEQYF
TRBJ1-5,TRBV7-2,once,TRBD1,TGTGCCAGCAGCTTGGACAGGGGAGGTGGTCCCCAGCATTTT,CASSLDRGGGPQHF
TRBJ2-5,TRBV9,.,.,TGTGCCAGCAGCGTAGCTCTGGGTCGAGAGACCCAGTACTTC,CASSVALGRETQYF
TRBJ1-2,TRBV4-1,.,.,TGCGCCAGCAGCCCCCGGGACACCCGAGATTATGGCTACACCTTC,CASSPRDTRDYGYTF
TRBJ1-1,TRBV11-2,.,.,TGTGCCAGCAGAACCGAGGGGAGTTGGACTGAAGCTTTCTTT,CASRTEGSWTEAFF
TRBJ2-3,TRBV7-9,.,.,TGTGCCAGCAGCTTAGACTACCGTACGCAGTATTTT,CASSLDYRTQYF
TRBJ2-1,TRBV4-2,once,TRBD2,TGTGCCAGCAGCCCGGGACTAGCGGGGGGGCTTCCCTACAATGAGCAGTTCTTC,CASSPGLAGGLPYNEQFF
TRBJ1-4,TRBV7-8,.,TRBD1,TGTGCCAGCAGCTCACAGGGGTTGGTTTGGACTAATGAAAAACTGTTTTTT,CASSSQGLVWTNEKLFF
TRBJ1-3,TRBV5-1,few,.,TGCGCCAGCAGCTTGGCTCTCTCTGGAAACACCATATATTTT,CASSLALSGNTIYF
TRBJ2-7,TRBV7-2,.,TRBD2,TGTGCCAGCAGCAAGACTAGCGGAGGCGGCGGGGCCTACGAGCAGTACTTC,CASSKTSGGGGAYEQYF
TRBJ2-2,TRBV4-2,.,TRBD2,TGTGCCAGCACGCTACTGACCACTAGCGGGGCAGATCAAACCGGGGAGCTGTTTTTT,CASTLLTTSGADQTGELFF
TRBJ1-1,TRBV6-5,.,.,TGTGCCAGCAATGGGGGGGTTGGGGACACTGAAGCTTTCTTT,CASNGGVGDTEAFF
TRBJ2-1,TRBV4-1,.,.,TGCGCCAGCAGCCAAGGCCCGCGAGGATTTAGCTCCTACAATGAGCAGTTCTTC,CASSQGPRGFSSYNEQFF
TRBJ1-2,TRBV5-4,.,.,TGTGCCAGCAGCTTGGGTATGAGAAACTATGGCTACACCTTC,CASSLGMRNYGYTF
TRBJ2-3,TRBV7-8,.,.,TGTGCCAGCAGCTCGGAAGCGGGACAGGCAACAGATACGCAGTATTTT,CASSSEAGQATDTQYF
TRBJ1-3,TRBV6-5,once,.,TGTGCCAGCAGAAGACCCGCTGGAAACACCATATATTTT,CASRRPAGNTIYF
TRBJ2-1,TRBV6-1,.,.,TGTGCCAGCGGCCTTGAAAGCAACAATGAGCAGTTCTTC,CASGLESNNEQFF